Below are 22 T cell receptor beta chains sequenced from a single sample in a study of prognosis after radiotherapy for stage I lung cancer (dated by TCRdb to the early 2020s). The reads were generated on an Illumina HiSeq 3000. Two rounds of multiplex PCR were used to amplify the TCR beta CDR3 region from genomic DNA. The first PCR round used primers specific to each TRBV and TRBJ gene, and the primer sequences were filed in Chinese patent CN105087789A. TCRdb trimmed the raw reads at Q25, called clones with MiXCR and kept productive beta chains. A single entry per CDR3 protein holds the most common genes and DNA from its merged rows. A total of approximately 35,000 distinct CDR3 sequences appear in this sample, approximately 36% of them only once. The ten top clones hold about 15% of the sample. The source material was PBMCs, sampled before or after stereotactic body radiation therapy (not recorded which). The receptors here all came from a donor over 45 with non-small cell lung cancer.

The sample holds many counts of this clonotype. The chain joins TRBV20-1 to TRBJ2-5; possible D gene TRBD1, 5 bases. The germline V gene has CDR1 DFQATT and CDR2 SNEGSKA (reference sequence). V dropped 4 bases and J dropped 7 bases, with 13 bases sitting between them. This CDR3 contains 12 residues. Written as DNA, the CDR3 is TGCAGTGCTACGATGGACCAGGGGACCCAGTACTTC. Its protein is CSATMDQGTQYF.

Relative to its sample, this clonotype is medium-sized. CDR3 sequence reads: CASSDRRAEQFF. CDR3 DNA: TGTGCCAGCTCGGACAGAAGGGCTGAGCAGTTCTTC. This chain connects TRBV6-1 to TRBJ2-1; D is possibly TRBD1 (6 bases). The CDR3 sequence is 12 residues long. From germline, CDR1 is MNHNS and CDR2 SASEGT. V was trimmed by 8 bases and J by 9 bases, leaving 14 bases between them.

Notes on this clonotype: Its ends do not fully match the called genes, so a read error is possible. The chain links TRBV5-1 to TRBJ2-3; D is undetermined. Germline assignment: CDR1 SGHRS and CDR2 YFSETQ. The length of the CDR3 is 12 residues. The DNA for the CDR3 is TGCGCCAGCAGCCTAACCACAGATGCGCAGTATTTT. Translated, it gives CASSLTTDAQYF. Combining the CDR3 with reference TRBV5-1 and TRBJ2-3 gives the whole variable domain KAGVTQTPRYLIKTRGQQVTLSCSPISGHRSVSWYQQTPGQGLQFLFEYFSETQRNKGNFPGRFSGRQFSNSRSEMNVSTLELGDSALYLCASSLTTDAQYFGPGTRLTVL.

This clonotype was seen many times. The chain has TRBV7-9 and TRBJ2-3; D gene unclear. The ends were cut back, 6 bases at V and 2 bases at J, with 3 bases in the middle. The CDR3 totals 11 residues. In germline, CDR1 is SEHNR, CDR2 FQNEAQ (reference sequence). This CDR3 is CASRNTDTQYF. The CDR3 nucleotides are TGTGCCAGCAGAAACACAGATACGCAGTATTTT.

For this clonotype: One end of the junction is discordant with germline, which a read error may explain. J is TRBJ1-6 and V is TRBV6-1; the D gene is possibly TRBD1 (6 bases). There are 14 residues in the CDR3. Per the germline V gene, CDR1 is MNHNS and CDR2 is SASEGT. In DNA form, the CDR3 reads TGTTCCAGCACCCAGGGGCAGGGTAATTCACCCCTCCACTTT. Translated, it gives CSSTQGQGNSPLHF.

As regards this clonotype: A read error is possible here, since a much larger clone lies one base away. CDR3 DNA sequence: TGCAGAGCCACGATCCGGGGGGAAAAACTGTTTTTT. Translated: CRATIRGEKLFF. V is TRBV29-1 and J is TRBJ1-4; maybe TRBD1 (5 bases). The V gene's germline CDR1 is SQVTM and CDR2 ANQGSEA. The CDR3 length is 12 residues.

This clonotype was seen ten or more times. The chain employs TRBV7-9 and TRBJ2-2; 12 bases are shared with TRBD1. J was trimmed by 3 bases and V by 5 bases; bases with no gene match: 4. The CDR3 contains 16 residues. Germline loops: CDR1 SEHNR, CDR2 FQNEAQ (reference sequence). The CDR3 protein is CASSPGQGADTGELFF. The CDR3 DNA reads TGTGCCAGCAGCCCGGGACAGGGGGCGGACACCGGGGAGCTGTTTTTT. Full variable domain (remainder filled in from reference TRBV7-9 and TRBJ2-2): DTGVSQNPRHKITKRGQNVTFRCDPISEHNRLYWYRQTLGQGPEFLTYFQNEAQLEKSRLLSDRFSAERPKGSFSTLEIQRTEQGDSAMYLCASSPGQGADTGELFFGEGSRLTVL.

This clonotype was detected many times. The CDR3 DNA reads TGTGCCAGCAGCCCGACAGTAACTAGCACAGATACGCAGTATTTT. It translates to CASSPTVTSTDTQYF. The chain recombines TRBV3-1 with TRBJ2-3; perhaps TRBD1 as D (5 bases). V was shortened by 4 bases and J by 0 bases, with 11 bases between the two germline ends. The CDR3 is made up of 15 amino acids. The germline CDR1 and CDR2 sequences are LGHDT and YNNKEL (reference sequence).

This clonotype qualifies as medium-sized. The chain combines TRBV19 with TRBJ1-6; D gene ambiguous. Trimming left V 4 bases short and J 4 bases short, with 11 bases between. The CDR3 has 15 amino acids. Per germline, CDR1 LNHDA and CDR2 SQIVND (reference sequence). The CDR3 loop reads CASSTGELYNSPLHF. As DNA, the CDR3 is TGTGCCAGTAGTACGGGAGAGTTGTATAATTCACCCCTCCACTTT.

The chain carries TRBV4-3 and TRBJ1-4; maybe TRBD1 (6 bases). This CDR3 has 22 amino acids. CDR1 LGHNA and CDR2 YSLEER come from the germline V gene. The V gene lost 0 bases and the J gene lost 0 bases, with 26 bases spanning the gap. This CDR3 reads CASSQEGVNGGSVFATNEKLFF. CDR3 in DNA: TGCGCCAGCAGCCAAGAAGGGGTGAATGGGGGCTCTGTCTTTGCAACTAATGAAAAACTGTTTTTT.

With regard to this clonotype: A read error may explain this, as a much larger clone is one base away. The rearrangement uses TRBV12-3 or TRBV12-4 and TRBJ1-5; no clear D gene. The V and J ends lost 5 bases and 9 bases respectively, with 11 bases between them. The CDR3 is 12 residues long. As DNA, the CDR3 is TGTGCCAGCAGTCTCGGTTATCGGCCCCAGCATTTT. This sequence encodes CASSLGYRPQHF.

A note on this clonotype: One end of the junction is discordant with germline, which a read error may explain. The chain joins TRBV7-2 to TRBJ1-1, with 8 bases aligning to TRBD1. The length of the CDR3 is 14 residues. Germline CDR1 reads SGHTA; CDR2 reads FQGNSA. In DNA, the CDR3 is TGTGCAAGCAGCCCGGGACAGGCGAACACTGAAGATTTCTTT. This sequence encodes CASSPGQANTEDFF.

With respect to this clonotype: A much more abundant neighbour one base away suggests this may be a read error. This chain uses TRBV5-4 with TRBJ1-1; D is perhaps TRBD1 (5 bases). The CDR3 runs to 13 residues. Germline V gene lookup returns CDR1 SGHNT and CDR2 YYREEE (reference sequence). The ends were cut back, 6 bases at V and 1 base at J, with 10 bases in the middle. The DNA of the CDR3 is TGTGCCAGCAAATTCGGACAGAACACTGAAGCTTTCTTT. It encodes CASKFGQNTEAFF. Looking up the rest from reference TRBV5-4 and TRBJ1-1 gives the full variable domain: ETGVTQSPTHLIKTRGQQVTLRCSSQSGHNTVSWYQQALGQGPQFIFQYYREEENGRGNFPPRFSGLQFPNYSSELNVNALELDDSALYLCASKFGQNTEAFFGQGTRLTVV.

The chain recombines TRBV5-8 with TRBJ1-2, with a possible D match to TRBD1 (5 bases). Per the germline V gene, CDR1 is SGHTS and CDR2 is YDEGEE. Trimming cost V 4 bases and J 4 bases, with 11 bases left between them. The CDR3 is 13 amino acids. The DNA of the CDR3 is TGTGCCAGCAGCGTAGGGCAGGGCTATGGCTACACCTTC. Protein product: CASSVGQGYGYTF.

This clonotype was observed once. The rearrangement joins TRBV6-2 or TRBV6-3 to TRBJ2-7, with D perhaps TRBD1 (5 bases). This CDR3 has 15 residues. Trimming took 2 bases from V and 0 from J, leaving 11 bases between them. CDR1 and CDR2 (germline): MNHEY, SVGEGT. CDR3 sequence (DNA): TGTGCCAGCAGTTACGGGGCAGGCCGCTCCTACGAGCAGTACTTC. Amino acids: CASSYGAGRSYEQYF.

Concerning this clonotype itself: A read error may be the cause here, since a much bigger clone is one base away. The chain is built from TRBV5-1 and TRBJ2-5, with a tentative D call TRBD2 (6 bases). Germline CDR1 reads SGHRS; CDR2 reads YFSETQ. The CDR3 extends over 13 amino acids. CDR3 nucleotides: TGCGCCAGCAGAATGGGATCGGGGGAGACCAAGTACTTC. It codes for CASRMGSGETKYF. Using reference TRBV5-1 and TRBJ2-5 for the parts outside the CDR3, the full variable domain is KAGVTQTPRYLIKTRGQQVTLSCSPISGHRSVSWYQQTPGQGLQFLFEYFSETQRNKGNFPGRFSGRQFSNSRSEMNVSTLELGDSALYLCASRMGSGETKYFGPGTRLLVL.

Many counts were recorded for this clonotype. V is TRBV19 and J is TRBJ2-7, with 8 bases matching TRBD2. This CDR3 has 15 residues. V gave up 3 bases and J gave up 6 bases; unmatched junction bases: 10. Germline V gene data show CDR1 as LNHDA and CDR2 as SQIVND (reference sequence). CDR3 sequence: CASSISAGGRFEQYF. As DNA, the CDR3 is TGTGCCAGTAGTATTTCGGCGGGGGGAAGGTTCGAGCAGTACTTC.

The table lists this clonotype with many counts. The V gene is TRBV20-1, the J gene TRBJ1-6; the D gene is possibly TRBD1 (5 bases). Germline V gene lookup returns CDR1 DFQATT and CDR2 SNEGSKA (reference sequence). This CDR3 region has 15 residues. Between the trimmed V and J ends, which lost 4 bases and 5 bases, there was a span of 15 bases. The CDR3 loop reads CSATLGAPNNSPLHF. The CDR3 DNA sequence: TGCAGTGCTACCCTCGGGGCCCCGAATAATTCACCCCTCCACTTT.

In the case of this clonotype: This sequence may be a read error, since a much larger clone differs from it by one base. This rearrangement joins TRBV7-2 to TRBJ1-4; D is uncertain. This CDR3 has 14 residues. V was clipped by 4 bases and J by 4 bases, with 10 bases between them. The germline V gene encodes CDR1 SGHTA and CDR2 FQGNSA. CDR3: CASSYGEVNEKLFF. Here the CDR3 DNA reads TGTGCCAGCAGCTATGGCGAGGTTAATGAAAAACTGTTTTTT.

The sample holds many counts of this clonotype. This sequence joins TRBV11-3 and TRBJ2-7; D is undetermined. The CDR3 is 12 residues long. Germline loops: CDR1 SGHNT, CDR2 YENEEA. V was cut by 1 base and J by 4 bases, with 5 bases left in between. The CDR3 loop reads CASSLATYEQYF. Here the CDR3 DNA reads TGTGCCAGCAGCTTAGCGACATACGAGCAGTACTTC.

Ten or more counts support this clonotype. The rearrangement joins TRBV9 to TRBJ2-2; D not certain. This CDR3 region has 12 residues. Germline assignment: CDR1 SGDLS and CDR2 YYNGEE. Deletions cut 1 base from V and 2 bases from J, with 0 bases between. CDR3 coding DNA: TGTGCCAGCAGCGTAAACACCGGGGAGCTGTTTTTT. This sequence encodes CASSVNTGELFF. The whole variable domain, filled in from reference TRBV9 and TRBJ2-2, reads DSGVTQTPKHLITATGQRVTLRCSPRSGDLSVYWYQQSLDQGLQFLIQYYNGEERAKGNILERFSAQQFPDLHSELNLSSLELGDSALYFCASSVNTGELFFGEGSRLTVL.

This clonotype was seen more than once but under ten times. CDR3 DNA sequence: TGTGCCAGCAGCCCCGGGAGGGAGTTTTTCACCGGGGAGCTGTTTTTT. It specifies CASSPGREFFTGELFF. The V call is TRBV6-1, the J call TRBJ2-2, with 8 bases matching TRBD2. Trimming at V came to 6 bases and at J to 4 bases, leaving 10 bases not matched to a gene. CDR1 and CDR2 from the germline V gene are MNHNS and SASEGT. This CDR3 comprises 16 residues.